This T cell receptor beta chain originates from a study of blood T cell repertoires in COVID-19. In the study overall: The samples span acute and convalescent COVID-19 from the United States, Italy and Spain. T cells, B-cell-depleted T cells, or PBMCs supplied cDNA or gDNA.

Authors' analysis steps: Amplification of reference gene primers provided the estimated nucleated cell counts. Here immunoSEQ multiplex PCR was the method, and the copy in TCRdb shows in-frame clones only, minus some. V and J calls and clone size are given by that table; D and trimming were obtained from the DNA. The sample consists of about 120,000 clones, roughly 91% of them appearing once. The V and J ends lost 6 bases and 3 bases respectively, with 17 bases between them. This CDR3 spans 14 amino acids. CDR1 is SQVTM and CDR2 is ANQGSEA in the germline V gene. This chain joins TRBV29-1 and TRBJ1-1; the D is unclear. Sequencing was performed on peripheral blood. The receptor was isolated from a man aged 60 to 69 with COVID-19, enrolled during active disease. CDR3 nucleotide sequence: TGCAGCGTACTCGGCTCCGGGAGCCACACTGAAGCTTTCTTT. This translates into CSVLGSGSHTEAFF.